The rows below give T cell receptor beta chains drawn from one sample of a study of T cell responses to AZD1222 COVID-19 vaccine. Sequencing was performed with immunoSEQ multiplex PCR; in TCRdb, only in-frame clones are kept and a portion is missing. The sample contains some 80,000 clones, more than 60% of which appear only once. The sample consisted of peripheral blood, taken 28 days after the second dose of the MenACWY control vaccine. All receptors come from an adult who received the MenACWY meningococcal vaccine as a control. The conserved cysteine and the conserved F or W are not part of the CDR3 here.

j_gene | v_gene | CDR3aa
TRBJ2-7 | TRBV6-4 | APQRGLRGDCYEQY
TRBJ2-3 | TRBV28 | ASSSLGLAGDTQY
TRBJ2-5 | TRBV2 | ASSDWGAIETQY
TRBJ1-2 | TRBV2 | ASSPYRANYGYT
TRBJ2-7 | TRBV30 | ACHSSRGVNEQY
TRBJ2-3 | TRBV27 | ASSFRGRGDTQY
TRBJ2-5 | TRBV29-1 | SGTDQETQY
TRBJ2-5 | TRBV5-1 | ASSLDAIQETQY
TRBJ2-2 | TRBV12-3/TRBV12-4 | ASSPGSSGELF
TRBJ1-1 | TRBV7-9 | ASSLQGFPTEAF